This TCR beta chain emerged from a study of patients and donors after allogeneic stem cell transplantation (TCRdb year 2020). V was cut back by 0 bases and J by 2 bases, leaving a gap of 8 bases between them. From the germline V gene, CDR1 is SGHTA and CDR2 is FQGNSA. The cysteine opens and the phenylalanine closes a CDR3 of 15 amino acids. Kept here is only the CDR3 DNA, which spans 45 bases and is read in frame from base 1. Library method: RT-PCR. Sequencing used a NextSeq 550. TCRdb reprocessing: public reads trimmed at Q25 with fastp, clones called with MiXCR, in-frame beta chains kept. Rows are combined by CDR3 protein, so each entry shows the most common genes and DNA. This sample gives around 240,000 distinct CDR3 sequences in total; roughly 14% of them show up just once. Around a tenth of the sample lies in the top ten. This clonotype was observed a few times. This receptor's antigen is unknown. Base quality data are lacking; no much larger clone is found one base away.

The chain joins TRBV7-2 to TRBJ2-1, and possibly TRBD1, on 6 matching bases. The TCR comes from a human donor who was either an allogeneic HSCT recipient or a stem cell or donor lymphocyte infusion donor (not recorded which). It is not recorded whose cells these are; they may come from a transplant donor. Sequencing input: blood, either unsorted or a sorted T cell fraction (not recorded which). The CDR3 is CASSLAGAPYNEQFF. Read as DNA, the sequence is TGTGCCAGCAGCTTAGCGGGGGCCCCCTACAATGAGCAGTTCTTC.